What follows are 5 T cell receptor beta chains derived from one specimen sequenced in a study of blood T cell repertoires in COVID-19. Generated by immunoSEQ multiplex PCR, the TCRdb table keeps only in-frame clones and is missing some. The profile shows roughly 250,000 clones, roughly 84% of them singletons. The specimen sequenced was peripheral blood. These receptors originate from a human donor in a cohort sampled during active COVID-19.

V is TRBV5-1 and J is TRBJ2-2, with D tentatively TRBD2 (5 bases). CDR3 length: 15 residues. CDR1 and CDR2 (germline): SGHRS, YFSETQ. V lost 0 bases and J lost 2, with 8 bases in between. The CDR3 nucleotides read TGCGCCAGCAGCTTGGGAGGGATAAACACCGGGGAGCTGTTTTTT. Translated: CASSLGGINTGELFF.

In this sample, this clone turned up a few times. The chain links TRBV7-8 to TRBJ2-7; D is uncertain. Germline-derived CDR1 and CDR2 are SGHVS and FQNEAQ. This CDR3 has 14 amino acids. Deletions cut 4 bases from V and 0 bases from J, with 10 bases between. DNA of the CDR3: TGTGCCAGCAGCTCTTTTTATAGCTCCTACGAGCAGTACTTC. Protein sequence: CASSSFYSSYEQYF.

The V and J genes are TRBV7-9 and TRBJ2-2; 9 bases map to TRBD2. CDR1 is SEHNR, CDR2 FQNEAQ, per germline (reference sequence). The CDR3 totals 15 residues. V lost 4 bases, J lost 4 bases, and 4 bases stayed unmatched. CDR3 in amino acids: CASSSRGLATGELFF. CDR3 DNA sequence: TGTGCCAGCAGCTCAAGGGGACTAGCCACCGGGGAGCTGTTTTTT.

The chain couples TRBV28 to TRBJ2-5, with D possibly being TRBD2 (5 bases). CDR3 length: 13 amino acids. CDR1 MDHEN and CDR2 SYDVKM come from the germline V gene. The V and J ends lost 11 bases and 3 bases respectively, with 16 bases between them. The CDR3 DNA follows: TGTGCCTCAGTGGTGGGGAGAGAAGAGACCCAGTACTTC. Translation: CASVVGREETQYF.

CDR3 bases: TGTGCCAGCAGTGAGCGGTTAGGGGGCCGGGGGAGGACCGGGGAGCTGTTTTTT. Encoded protein: CASSERLGGRGRTGELFF. The rearrangement joins TRBV2 to TRBJ2-2, with a tentative D call TRBD1 (7 bases). Trimming left V 3 bases short and J 5 bases short, with 22 bases between. The germline CDR1 and CDR2 sequences are SNHLY and FYNNEI. The CDR3 length is 18 residues. The full variable domain, in which reference TRBV2 and TRBJ2-2 provide the parts outside the CDR3, is EPEVTQTPSHQVTQMGQEVILRCVPISNHLYFYWYRQILGQKVEFLVSFYNNEISEKSEIFDDQFSVERPDGSNFTLKIRSTKLEDSAMYFCASSERLGGRGRTGELFFGEGSRLTVL.